This T cell receptor (beta chain) was captured in a study of cytomegalovirus exposure and HLA in healthy donors. Study-level background: There were 117 million unique TCR beta sequences, drawn from about 190 million T cells, in an earlier analysis. In an early release, HLA-typed donors contributed tens of millions of unique TCR sequences. Study-level results: Later on, analysis showed that most CMV-associated TCR beta chains appeared to be HLA-restricted.

Turning to this clone: Its antigen is undetermined. One junction end disagrees with the germline gene, perhaps due to a read error.

Germline CDR1 SGHAT, CDR2 FQNNGV. The CDR3 extends over 14 amino acids. Both 60 Vbeta primers and 13 Jbeta primers went into the PCR. The protocol was immunoSEQ multiplex PCR, while the TCRdb copy is restricted to in-frame clones and leaves out a portion. The repertoire holds fewer than 250,000 clones, with about 86% as singletons. The V and J genes are TRBV11-2 and TRBJ1-1; 7 bases fit TRBD1. This TCR was recovered from a man aged 35 to 55 in good health and CMV-seropositive. Specimen: PBMCs. CDR3 DNA: TGTGCCAGCAGCCTAGACAGGGTCGGTACTGAAGCTTTCTTT. Its translation is CASSLDRVGTEAFF.